This T cell receptor beta chain was observed in a study of cytotoxic CD8 clonotypes in ibrutinib-treated CLL. In the study overall: Response material was collected after a median about 11 months of treatment, range 6 to 36.

Findings and limits, study-wide: There were few public clonotypes, and on treatment they contracted or stayed stable. Clonality went higher at ibrutinib response and then dropped back toward baseline at progression.

Profiling relied on immunoSEQ multiplex PCR, and the TCRdb table lists in-frame clones only, not all of them. The table has roughly 180,000 clones, about 72% seen once. Details on this clone: The antigen is unknown.

Trimming pared 0 bases from V and 6 bases from J, leaving 12 bases between. Germline loops: CDR1 SGHRS, CDR2 YFSETQ. The CDR3 loop spans 15 amino acids. This TCR came from a human donor with chronic lymphocytic leukemia. The input for sequencing was PBMCs, taken after 24 months of ibrutinib treatment. This sequence joins TRBV5-1 and TRBJ1-4, with D perhaps TRBD1 (5 bases). The CDR3 DNA reads as TGCGCCAGCAGCTTGGTCGGGACCGATTATGAAAAACTGTTTTTT. This translates into CASSLVGTDYEKLFF.